The 3 T cell receptor beta chains presented below share a single source sample, sequenced in a study of cytomegalovirus exposure and HLA in healthy donors. Profiling relied on immunoSEQ multiplex PCR, and the TCRdb table lists in-frame clones only, not all of them. Of hundreds of thousands of clones in the sample, roughly 89% were seen once. Sequences were obtained from PBMCs. These receptors were obtained from a woman younger than 35 in good health and CMV-seronegative.

The J gene is TRBJ2-3, the V gene TRBV28, with no clear D. Germline-derived CDR1 and CDR2 are MDHEN and SYDVKM. The CDR3 runs 13 residues. Trimming stripped 3 bases from V and 3 bases from J, with 7 bases between. CDR3 DNA: TGTGCCAGCAGTTTGTTTCAGACAGATACGCAGTATTTT. Its protein product is CASSLFQTDTQYF. Full variable domain (rest looked up from reference TRBV28 and TRBJ2-3): DVKVTQSSRYLVKRTGEKVFLECVQDMDHENMFWYRQDPGLGLRLIYFSYDVKMKEKGDIPEGYSVSREKKERFSLILESASTNQTSMYLCASSLFQTDTQYFGPGTRLTVL.

V and J are TRBV25-1 and TRBJ2-7, with 10 bases identical to TRBD1. The junction had 7 bases not matched to a gene; V was cut back by 7 bases and J by 7 bases. Germline V CDR1 and CDR2: MGHDK, SYGVNS. The CDR3 is made up of 13 amino acids. The CDR3 DNA is TGTGCCAGCACCCGGACAGGGGGTGGTGAGCAGTACTTC. This sequence encodes CASTRTGGGEQYF.

The rearrangement joins TRBV5-6 to TRBJ1-1; D may be TRBD1 (5 bases). CDR1 SGHDT and CDR2 YYEEEE come from the germline V gene. Trimming removed 2 bases from V and 3 bases from J, with 14 bases in between. The CDR3 is 15 residues long. The chain's CDR3 is CASSLLSGLDTEAFF. In DNA, the CDR3 is TGTGCCAGCAGCTTACTTTCAGGGTTGGACACTGAAGCTTTCTTT. Variable domain in full (rest from reference TRBV5-6 and TRBJ1-1): DAGVTQSPTHLIKTRGQQVTLRCSPKSGHDTVSWYQQALGQGPQFIFQYYEEEERQRGNFPDRFSGHQFPNYSSELNVNALLLGDSALYLCASSLLSGLDTEAFFGQGTRLTVV.